This TCR beta chain appears in the sequencing data of a study of cytomegalovirus exposure and HLA in healthy donors. V shed 5 bases and J 0 bases; nucleotides not matched to a gene: 3. The CDR3 has 14 residues. Germline CDR1 SEHNR, CDR2 FQNEAQ (reference sequence). General study results and limits: In a later analysis, a missense DCLRE1C variant was linked to TCR beta V- and J-gene trimming.

Worth noting for this clone: Its target is not known.

This PCR relied on a set of 60 Vbeta primers and 13 Jbeta primers. Produced via immunoSEQ multiplex PCR; TCRdb's table is partial and in-frame only. The data show fewer than 85,000 clones, 55% to 75% seen once. The rearrangement joins TRBV7-9 to TRBJ1-1; 7 bases are a match to TRBD1. The origin of this receptor is a woman aged 35 to 49 in good health and CMV-seropositive. The material sequenced was PBMCs. In DNA, the CDR3 is TGTGCCAGCAGCACGACAGGGTTGAACACTGAAGCTTTCTTT. This translates into CASSTTGLNTEAFF.